This record looks at one T cell receptor (beta chain) sequence and its context. Ten or more counts support this clonotype. It lacks a known antigen. No base quality values were provided; no much bigger clone lies one nucleotide off. This sample was taken from a study of T cells in Graves' hyperthyroidism and ophthalmopathy (dated by TCRdb to about 2019). Looking at the study overall: Peripheral blood was sampled at the time of initial diagnosis, prior to any treatment. A discovery cohort of about a hundred patients, about 44 with Graves' ophthalmopathy and more than 55 with stable Graves' hyperthyroidism, was used to find distinguishing TCR V-J signatures. An independent validation cohort of under 20 hyperthyroidism patients and roughly 16 patients who later progressed to ophthalmopathy tested prospective prediction of ophthalmopathy. The roughly 94 discovery patients were randomly split 7:3 into training and test sets. Thyroid tissue and blood T-cell repertoires from more than 5 Graves' hyperthyroidism patients were also compared in the study. After sampling, hyperthyroidism patients received methimazole starting at 30 mg daily, and ophthalmopathy patients received high-dose intravenous methylprednisolone. According to the paper, TCR Vbeta CDR3 sequencing was carried out on approximately 140 peripheral blood samples, which came from 40 to 45 ophthalmopathy, under 80 hyperthyroidism and some 17 progressor patients. On the study overall, not on this receptor specifically: In validation, progression to ophthalmopathy was predicted by the model with around 71% sensitivity and 72.22% specificity, a median of around 6.5 months before onset. A model built on a 13 V-J signature distinguished ophthalmopathy from stable hyperthyroidism, reaching 85% to 90% sensitivity and under 84% specificity in cross-validation and 80%/75% in testing. Most expanded thyroid clonotypes (frequency above 0.001) were also detected in blood, suggesting blood repertoires may reflect thyroid immune responses. Sample size was not statistically predetermined, and investigators were not blinded to group allocation.

Clipping removes 5 bases from V and 5 bases from J, with 8 as the unmatched junction base count. Including the terminal cysteine and phenylalanine, the CDR3 comprises 14 residues. The sequence is cut down to CDR3 DNA, 42 bases in frame from base 1. The CDR1 and CDR2 encoded by the germline V gene (reference sequence) are SEHNR and FQNEAQ. The TCR beta CDR3 regions were amplified from the RNA transcripts. A first-round RT-PCR of the TCR CDR3 used the HTBI primer set with the Qiagen OneStep RT-PCR kit. The libraries were constructed in a second round of multiplex PCR and then size-selected and purified. Paired-end sequencing of the libraries was performed with 100 bp reads on an Illumina HiSeq2000. As for the authors' bioinformatics: SOAPnuke was used to process the raw data, with reads discarded if the reads contained adapters or uncalled bases, had a mean Phred below 15, or lacked an exact constant-primer or identifier match. COPE v1.2.5 was used to merge high-quality paired reads, and clonotypes were defined as unique nucleotide sequences. MiTCR v1.1 was used to align clonotypes to the IMGT TRBV, TRBD and TRBJ reference segments. Analysis was restricted to V-J combinations with a frequency above 0.0001, which covered about 99% of repertoires. The TCS score was defined as F50 (clonal expansion) divided by E x V (chaos), with BLOSUM62-based TCRdist calculated between CDR3 peptides within each V-J. Welch's t-statistics and random forest reduced 450 to 600 V-J features to roughly 13, which were used in a naive Bayes classifier (R e1071). The similarity between thyroid and blood repertoires was quantified using the Morisita-Horn index. The raw public reads went through TCRdb reprocessing: fastp at Q25, MiXCR clone calling, in-frame beta chains kept. Rows with one shared CDR3 protein collapse into an entry with the most common genes and DNA. The V and J calls come from TCRdb's annotation, not from the publication. The sample profile shows hundreds of thousands of distinct CDR3 sequences; roughly 14% of them were found once. Together, the top ten hold 3.5% to 4.5% of the sample.

Ophthalmopathy patients had moderately to severely active disease, Clinical Activity Score of at least 3, NOSPECS grade of at least 4, and duration under 3 months. Exclusion was applied to patients with uncontrolled infections, other autoimmune diseases, pregnancy or lactation. Diagnoses were established on the basis of clinical symptoms, serum thyroxine and TRAb, thyroid ultrasound, and orbital computed tomography. PBMCs were separated from about 10 ml of fresh peripheral blood using Ficoll-Paque density gradient centrifugation. Total RNA was extracted with Trizol reagent, and quality was checked on an Agilent 2100 Bioanalyzer.

Source material: blood. The rearranged chain carries TRBV7-9 and TRBJ2-5, with 7 bases aligning to TRBD1. The source is a woman between 40 and 50 years old with Graves' ophthalmopathy. The bases read TGTGCCAGCAGCCCAGGAAGGGGGCGGGAGACCCAGTACTTC. This encodes CASSPGRGRETQYF.